What follows describes a single T cell receptor (beta chain). This specimen belongs to a study of blood T cell repertoires in COVID-19. Study details: Samples came from the United States, Italy and Spain, spanning acute and convalescent COVID-19. The analysed material was cDNA or gDNA that came from T cells, B-cell-depleted T cells, or PBMCs.

V lost 5 bases to trimming and J lost 5 bases; unmatched junction nucleotides: 8. Germline loops: CDR1 LNHDA, CDR2 SQIVND (reference sequence). There are 15 residues in the CDR3. Original processing notes: Estimated nucleated cell counts came from reference gene primer amplification. TCRdb's table, derived via immunoSEQ multiplex PCR, lists solely in-frame clones and lacks some. V, J and clone size are taken as reported in that table, and D and trimming were inferred from the DNA itself. The table lists roughly 300,000 clones, about 90% of them singletons. The chain recombines TRBV19 with TRBJ2-2; 7 bases map to TRBD2. Sequences were obtained from peripheral blood. The TCR sequence derives from a woman aged 40 to 50 who had recovered from COVID-19. The DNA for the CDR3 is TGTGCCAGTAGTCCAGCGGGGTCTTATACCGGGGAGCTGTTTTTT. Its protein is CASSPAGSYTGELFF.